The subject of this entry is one T cell receptor (beta chain). Its matching antigen is unknown. This entry comes from a study of cytomegalovirus exposure and HLA in healthy donors. The PCR was carried out with 60 Vbeta primers and 13 Jbeta primers. Original processing notes: Approximately 11 million shared chains were among some 80 million unique TCR beta chains counted in a later analysis. The data were produced by immunoSEQ multiplex PCR, yet TCRdb's version contains in-frame clones alone and is incomplete. Clone size and the V and J calls come from that table; the DNA yielded D and trimming. The sample carries around 98,000 clones, around three quarters recorded once. From germline, CDR1 is SGHRS and CDR2 YFSETQ. The germline V and J ends were trimmed by 4 bases and 1 base, with 8 bases remaining between them. CDR3 length: 13 residues. The study's findings and limits: Common viral pathogens were later found to be apparently linked to several of the most significant clusters.

This sequence joins TRBV5-1 and TRBJ1-2, with TRBD1 as a possible D gene (6 bases). The sequence derives from a human donor in good health. The sample consisted of PBMCs. CDR3 sequence reads: CASSRTDNYGYTF. In nucleotides, the CDR3 is TGCGCCAGCAGCAGGACAGATAACTATGGCTACACCTTC. Variable domain in full (rest from reference TRBV5-1 and TRBJ1-2): KAGVTQTPRYLIKTRGQQVTLSCSPISGHRSVSWYQQTPGQGLQFLFEYFSETQRNKGNFPGRFSGRQFSNSRSEMNVSTLELGDSALYLCASSRTDNYGYTFGSGTRLTVV.